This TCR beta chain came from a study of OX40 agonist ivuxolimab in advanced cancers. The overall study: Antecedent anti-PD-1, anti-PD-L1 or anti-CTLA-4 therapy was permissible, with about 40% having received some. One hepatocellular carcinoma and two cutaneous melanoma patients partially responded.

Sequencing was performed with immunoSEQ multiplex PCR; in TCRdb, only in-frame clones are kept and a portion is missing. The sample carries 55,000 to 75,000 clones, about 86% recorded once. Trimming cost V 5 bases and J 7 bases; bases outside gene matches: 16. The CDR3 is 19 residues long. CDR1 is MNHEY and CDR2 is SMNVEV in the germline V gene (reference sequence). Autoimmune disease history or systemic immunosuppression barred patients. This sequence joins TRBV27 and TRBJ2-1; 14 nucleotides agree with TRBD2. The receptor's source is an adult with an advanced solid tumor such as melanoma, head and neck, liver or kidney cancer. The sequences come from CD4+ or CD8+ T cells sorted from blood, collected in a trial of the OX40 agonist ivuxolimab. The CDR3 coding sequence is TGTGCCAGCAGTGGTCGACTAGCGGGAGGGCAACGGGTAGCGAATGAGCAGTTCTTC. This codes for CASSGRLAGGQRVANEQFF.